These 11 T cell receptor beta chains share one sample of origin, sequenced in a study of blood T cell repertoires in COVID-19. Sequencing used immunoSEQ multiplex PCR; TCRdb keeps in-frame clones, though not all of them. The sample has hundreds of thousands of clones; over 80% are singletons. The specimen was peripheral blood. The receptors were sampled from a woman in her fifties or sixties with active or convalescent COVID-19.

The J gene is TRBJ2-3, the V gene TRBV11-2, with 7 nucleotides matching TRBD2. V was clipped by 3 bases and J by 4 bases; unmatched bases: 4. Germline V CDR1 and CDR2: SGHAT, FQNNGV. This CDR3 spans 14 amino acids. CDR3 nucleotide sequence: TGTGCCAGCAGCTTGGCGGGAGTTGCAGATACGCAGTATTTT. Its protein is CASSLAGVADTQYF.

The chain recombines TRBV23-1 with TRBJ1-3; D is undetermined. TRBV23-1 is sorted into the ORF group, with uncertain function. Trimming stripped 7 bases from V and 0 bases from J, with 13 bases between. This CDR3 spans 15 amino acids. CDR3 in DNA: TGCGCCAGCACCCCGCGGGAGCTCTCTGGAAACACCATATATTTT. It translates to CASTPRELSGNTIYF.

The chain is built from TRBV29-1 and TRBJ1-1; the D is unclear. The CDR3 contains 12 residues. V lost 6 bases, J lost 5 bases, and 13 bases lay in between. The germline CDR1 and CDR2 sequences are SQVTM and ANQGSEA. The CDR3 here is CSVRTGGTEAFF. In DNA form, the CDR3 reads TGCAGCGTCCGGACCGGAGGGACTGAAGCTTTCTTT.

The chain joins TRBV10-2 to TRBJ2-1, with 14 positions matching TRBD2. This CDR3 region has 15 residues. The germline gives CDR1 WSHSY, CDR2 SAAADI. The junction had 11 bases not matched to a gene; V was cut back by 10 bases and J by 9 bases. CDR3 bases: TGCGCCACGGTGACGAGACTAGCGGGAGGGGGTGAGCAGTTCTTC. This encodes CATVTRLAGGGEQFF.

This clone turned up a few times. This chain connects TRBV4-1 to TRBJ1-6; the match to TRBD1 covers 7 bases. Germline CDR1 and CDR2: MGHRA and YSYEKL. Trimming took 3 bases from V and 8 from J; bases not matched to a gene: 7. The CDR3 spans 15 residues. The CDR3 sequence is CASSQVQGLHSPLHF. As DNA, the CDR3 is TGCGCCAGCAGCCAGGTACAGGGGCTCCATTCACCCCTCCACTTT.

This chain links TRBV4-1 with TRBJ2-7; 12 bases match TRBD1. The CDR3 extends over 17 amino acids. Trimming cost V 1 base and J 7 bases; bases outside gene matches: 11. Germline V CDR1 and CDR2: MGHRA, YSYEKL. DNA of the CDR3: TGCGCCAGCAGCCAAGGGGCGGCGGGACAGGGGGCAGGGGAGCAGTACTTC. Encoded protein: CASSQGAAGQGAGEQYF.

The chain combines TRBV14 with TRBJ1-4, with a possible D match to TRBD1 (5 bases). CDR1 and CDR2 from the germline V gene are SGHDN and FVKESK. The CDR3 contains 15 residues. The V gene lost 1 base and the J gene lost 7 bases, with 13 bases spanning the gap. This chain's CDR3 is CASSQVVGLGEKLFF. The DNA for the CDR3 is TGTGCCAGCAGCCAAGTTGTGGGGCTTGGTGAAAAACTGTTTTTT.

The chain has TRBV6-2 or TRBV6-3 and TRBJ2-7; 11 positions agree with TRBD2. This CDR3 is built from 18 residues. The trim removed 2 bases at V and 4 bases at J, leaving 13 bases unmatched. Germline loops: CDR1 MNHEY, CDR2 SVGEGT. CDR3 sequence: CASSYVLVAGGPEYEQYF. The CDR3 nucleotides are TGTGCCAGCAGTTACGTACTTGTAGCGGGAGGGCCCGAATACGAGCAGTACTTC.

Note on this clone: This CDR3 is also generated by other DNA sequences in the sample. The rearrangement joins TRBV5-1 to TRBJ1-1; tentatively, D is TRBD1 (5 bases). Looked up from germline, CDR1 is SGHRS and CDR2 is YFSETQ. V was cut by 1 base and J by 1 base, with 8 bases left in between. The CDR3 loop spans 14 amino acids. CDR3 region: CASSLSGGNTEAFF. The CDR3 DNA sequence: TGCGCCAGCAGCTTGTCCGGGGGGAACACTGAAGCTTTCTTT.

The rearrangement links TRBV20-1 to TRBJ1-5; D is undetermined. V was trimmed by 6 bases and J by 10 bases, leaving 13 bases between them. Germline V gene sequence: CDR1 DFQATT, CDR2 SNEGSKA (reference sequence). The CDR3 covers 11 residues. CDR3 nucleotide sequence: TGCAGTGCCGACGGCCGGGGACCCCAGCATTTT. It yields the protein CSADGRGPQHF.

The chain is built from TRBV6-1 and TRBJ2-4, with D possibly being TRBD1 (5 bases). The CDR3 length is 15 residues. The V end lost 2 bases, the J end lost 8 bases, and 16 bases lay between the germline ends. Germline V lookup: CDR1 MNHNS, CDR2 SASEGT. The DNA for the CDR3 is TGTGCCAGCAGTGAACTCTCCGGACATCGGGACATTCAGTACTTC. It specifies CASSELSGHRDIQYF.